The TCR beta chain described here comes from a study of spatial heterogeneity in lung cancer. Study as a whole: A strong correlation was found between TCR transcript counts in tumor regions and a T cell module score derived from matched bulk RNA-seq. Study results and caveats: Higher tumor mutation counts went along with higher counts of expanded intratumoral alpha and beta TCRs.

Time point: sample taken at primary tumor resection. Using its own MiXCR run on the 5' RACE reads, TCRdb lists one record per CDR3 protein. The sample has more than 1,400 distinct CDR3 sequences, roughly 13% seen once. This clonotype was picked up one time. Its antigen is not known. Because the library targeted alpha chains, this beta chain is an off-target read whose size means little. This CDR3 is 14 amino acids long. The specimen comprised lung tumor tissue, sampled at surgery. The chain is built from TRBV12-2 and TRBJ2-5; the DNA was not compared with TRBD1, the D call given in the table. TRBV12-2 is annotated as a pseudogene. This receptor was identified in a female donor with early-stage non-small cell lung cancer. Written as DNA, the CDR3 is TGTGCAAGTCGCTTCGGGGGAGCCCAATCGACCCAGTACTTC. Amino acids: CASRFGGAQSTQYF.